Below are 30 T cell receptor beta chains sequenced from a single sample in a study of blood T cells in healthy people across ages. Primers used in a second PCR of about 6 to 11 cycles were a sample-barcoded 5' primer and a J-beta primer mix. Via MiXCR, TCRdb re-called the 5' RACE reads, giving one row per CDR3 protein. The sample lists about 1,400,000 distinct CDR3 sequences; 40% to 50% were seen once. The sequencing input was blood. The receptors were gathered from a woman under 30 in good health.

This clonotype has a single count. V gene TRBV6-5 combines with J gene TRBJ2-4; D might be TRBD1 (5 bases). Judging by the DNA end, TRBJ2-7 fits better; the J call may be wrong. Germline CDR1 MNHEY, CDR2 SVGAGI. The CDR3 has 13 amino acids. CDR3 loop: CASSYDTGYEQYF. The CDR3 region has the DNA TGTGCCAGCAGTTACGACACAGGCTACGAGCAGTACTTC.

This clonotype was detected many times. The chain is built from TRBV9 and TRBJ2-5, with no clear D. The germline gives CDR1 SGDLS, CDR2 YYNGEE. CDR3 length: 14 residues. Trimming took 0 bases from V and 2 from J, leaving 8 bases between them. The CDR3 reads CASSVGPGQETQYF. Written as DNA, the CDR3 is TGTGCCAGCAGCGTAGGCCCAGGTCAAGAGACCCAGTACTTC.

About this clonotype itself: Germline is not matched at one junction end, which may reflect a read error. The J gene is TRBJ1-2, the V gene TRBV29-1; TRBD1 might be the D (5 bases). Germline CDR1 SQVTM, CDR2 ANQGSEA. The CDR3 spans 15 residues. The CDR3 here is CSVEDRVVYNYDYTF. CDR3 nucleotides: TGCAGCGTTGAAGACAGGGTGGTTTATAACTATGACTACACCTTC.

The sample holds one count of this clonotype. The CDR3 nucleotides are TGTGCCAGCAGTGAAGCGAACAGGGGCACGTACTTC. It encodes CASSEANRGTYF. The rearrangement links TRBV2 to TRBJ2-7; TRBD1 agrees at 7 bases. Looked up from germline, CDR1 is SNHLY and CDR2 is FYNNEI. The CDR3 runs to 12 residues. V gave up 0 bases and J gave up 12 bases; unmatched junction bases: 5. Full variable domain (outside the CDR3, taken from reference TRBV2 and TRBJ2-7): EPEVTQTPSHQVTQMGQEVILRCVPISNHLYFYWYRQILGQKVEFLVSFYNNEISEKSEIFDDQFSVERPDGSNFTLKIRSTKLEDSAMYFCASSEANRGTYFGPGTRLTVT.

This sequence joins TRBV12-3 or TRBV12-4 and TRBJ2-2; the D call may be TRBD1 or TRBD2 (5 bases each). Deletions cut 6 bases from V and 7 bases from J, with 18 bases between. This CDR3 has 15 residues. The CDR3 loop reads CASRRTTGLGGELFF. The CDR3 DNA reads TGTGCCAGCAGACGAACCACAGGACTGGGCGGGGAGCTGTTTTTT.

This clonotype was seen a handful of times. The V gene is TRBV5-1, the J gene TRBJ1-2; 8 nucleotides line up with TRBD1. Germline V gene sequence: CDR1 SGHRS, CDR2 YFSETQ. V trimming: 4 bases; J trimming: 5 bases; junction bases outside the gene matches: 7. The CDR3 extends over 14 amino acids. The CDR3 region has the DNA TGCGCCAGCAGCATGAGGACAGGGAGGTATGGCTACACCTTC. Amino acid sequence: CASSMRTGRYGYTF.

The CDR3 DNA is TGTGCCAGCAGTGATCCGGACAGCCGTGCCAGCACAGATACGCAGTATTTT. Translation: CASSDPDSRASTDTQYF. The rearrangement links TRBV6-4 to TRBJ2-3; TRBD1 might be the D (6 bases). CDR3 length equals 17 residues. Germline V gives CDR1 MRHNA, CDR2 SNTAGT. V was shortened by 3 bases and J by 0 bases, with 16 bases between the two germline ends.

This clonotype occurred a few times. The chain combines TRBV20-1 with TRBJ2-1; 7 bases are shared with TRBD1. Trimming at V came to 3 bases and at J to 4 bases, leaving 12 bases not matched to a gene. Germline lookup yields CDR1 DFQATT and CDR2 SNEGSKA (reference sequence). The CDR3 consists of 16 residues. CDR3 bases: TGCAGTGCTAGGAGCGCGACAGGGTCCAATTACAATGAGCAGTTCTTC. This gives the protein CSARSATGSNYNEQFF.

CDR3 bases: TGCAGTGCTAGAGATCGGGATAGCGCTTCCACAGATACGCAGTATTTT. It yields the protein CSARDRDSASTDTQYF. This chain uses TRBV20-1 with TRBJ2-3; D might be TRBD2 (5 bases). Germline assignment: CDR1 DFQATT and CDR2 SNEGSKA (reference sequence). Trimming took 0 bases from V and 2 from J, leaving 15 bases between them. The CDR3 extends over 16 amino acids.

The chain couples TRBV2 to TRBJ1-5; perhaps TRBD1 as D (5 bases). V was cut by 7 bases and J by 0 bases, with 16 bases left in between. This CDR3 contains 16 residues. Germline CDR1 is SNHLY and CDR2 is FYNNEI. The CDR3 nucleotides are TGTGCCAGCAAGGAGGGAAGAGGGGATAGCAATCAGCCCCAGCATTTT. Amino acid sequence: CASKEGRGDSNQPQHF.

This chain links TRBV5-1 with TRBJ2-5; D gene uncertain. Germline CDR1 SGHRS, CDR2 YFSETQ. The CDR3 sequence is 13 residues long. V was shortened by 4 bases and J by 4 bases, with 11 bases between the two germline ends. CDR3 region: CASSVNSGETQYF. DNA of the CDR3: TGCGCCAGCAGCGTGAATTCCGGAGAGACCCAGTACTTC.

In this sample, this clonotype turned up a few times. The chain has TRBV29-1 and TRBJ1-4; D is perhaps TRBD1 (6 bases). CDR1 and CDR2 (germline): SQVTM, ANQGSEA. Trimming removed 6 bases at V and 7 bases at J, with 18 bases between. The CDR3 is 14 amino acids. This CDR3 is CSVARGGLGEKLFF. For the CDR3, the DNA is TGCAGCGTGGCAAGGGGGGGGCTCGGTGAAAAACTGTTTTTT.

The genes are TRBV27 and TRBJ2-7, with TRBD2 matching over 9 bases. The J segment lost 0 bases and the V segment lost 2 bases, leaving 8 bases of the junction unmatched. The CDR3 covers 17 residues. Germline CDR1 and CDR2: MNHEY and SMNVEV (reference sequence). The CDR3 loop reads CASSLGFSGGYSYEQYF. The CDR3 nucleotides read TGTGCCAGCAGTTTAGGGTTTAGCGGGGGATACTCCTACGAGCAGTACTTC.

The chain couples TRBV6-5 to TRBJ1-1, with unresolved D. Germline V gives CDR1 MNHEY, CDR2 SVGAGI. Trimming stripped 6 bases from V and 6 bases from J, with 14 bases between. The length of the CDR3 is 13 residues. The CDR3 sequence: CASSYESRSEAFF. CDR3 DNA: TGTGCCAGCAGCTACGAGAGTAGATCTGAAGCTTTCTTT.

This clonotype was detected only a few times. The genes are TRBV7-8 and TRBJ2-5, with 12 bases aligning to TRBD2. Germline values: CDR1 SGHVS, CDR2 FQNEAQ. The CDR3 runs 14 residues. With 8 bases clipped from V and 3 bases from J, the junction kept 4 bases outside the gene matches. CDR3 sequence (DNA): TGTGCCAGCGAGGGACTAGCGGGTAAAGAGACCCAGTACTTC. It is translated as CASEGLAGKETQYF.

This clonotype was counted a few times. V and J are TRBV12-3 or TRBV12-4 and TRBJ1-5, with 7 nucleotides matching TRBD1. This CDR3 contains 16 residues. The V and J ends lost 6 bases and 2 bases, in that order; junction bases with no gene match: 10. Here the CDR3 DNA reads TGTGCCAGCAGCCTCCCTCAGGGGGATGGCAATCAGCCCCAGCATTTT. This codes for CASSLPQGDGNQPQHF.

This clonotype was counted between two and nine times. This sequence joins TRBV7-9 and TRBJ2-4; no definite D call. The length of the CDR3 is 12 residues. Germline V gene lookup returns CDR1 SEHNR and CDR2 FQNEAQ (reference sequence). V was clipped by 1 base and J by 13 bases, with 11 bases between them. Here the CDR3 DNA reads TGTGCCAGCAGCTTAGATCCAGACAAGCAGTACTTC. Translation: CASSLDPDKQYF.

This clonotype was counted a few times. This sequence joins TRBV24-1 and TRBJ2-1, with 7 bases matching TRBD2. Germline values: CDR1 KGHDR, CDR2 SFDVKD. Trimming at V came to 3 bases and at J to 1 base, leaving 2 bases not matched to a gene. The length of the CDR3 is 15 residues. This CDR3 is CATSDGGRSYNEQFF. Here the CDR3 DNA reads TGTGCCACCAGTGATGGCGGGAGATCCTACAATGAGCAGTTCTTC.

This clonotype was seen a few times. The chain links TRBV15 to TRBJ1-1; 11 bases are a match to TRBD1. Germline V gene sequence: CDR1 LNHNV, CDR2 YYDKDF (reference sequence). The CDR3 length is 16 residues. Trimming removed 5 bases from V and 4 bases from J; junction bases left unmatched: 9. CDR3 coding DNA: TGTGCCACCAGCCCATCTTCCGGGACAGGGGGCACTGAAGCTTTCTTT. Its translation is CATSPSSGTGGTEAFF. The full variable domain, completed using reference TRBV15 and TRBJ1-1, is DAMVIQNPRYQVTQFGKPVTLSCSQTLNHNVMYWYQQKSSQAPKLLFHYYDKDFNNEADTPDNFQSRRPNTSFCFLDIRSPGLGDTAMYLCATSPSSGTGGTEAFFGQGTRLTVV.

This clonotype was seen only a few times. The rearrangement uses TRBV7-9 and TRBJ1-2, with 7 bases identical to TRBD1. The CDR3 is 14 residues long. CDR1 and CDR2 from the germline V gene are SEHNR and FQNEAQ (reference sequence). The V and J ends lost 5 bases and 4 bases, in that order; junction bases with no gene match: 7. The CDR3: CASSPHGTVYGYTF. The CDR3 DNA reads TGTGCCAGCAGCCCGCATGGGACAGTCTATGGCTACACCTTC.

The CDR3 DNA sequence: TGTGCCAGCAGCGTCGCCGGGACTAGTATAGAGACCCAGTACTTC. This translates into CASSVAGTSIETQYF. The J gene is TRBJ2-5, the V gene TRBV9, with TRBD2 matching over 8 bases. This CDR3 region has 15 residues. Germline trimming cut 2 bases from V and 4 bases from J; bases unmatched to any gene: 7. The germline V gene has CDR1 SGDLS and CDR2 YYNGEE.

This sequence joins TRBV3-1 and TRBJ2-1; possible D gene TRBD1, 6 bases. The V gene lost 1 base and the J gene lost 9 bases, with 13 bases spanning the gap. This CDR3 is 14 amino acids long. Per the germline V gene, CDR1 is LGHDT and CDR2 is YNNKEL (reference sequence). Here the CDR3 DNA reads TGTGCCAGCAGCCAAGGGCACAGGGATGGTGAGCAGTTCTTC. This encodes CASSQGHRDGEQFF.

The chain carries TRBV20-1 and TRBJ2-7, with D possibly TRBD1 on 6 matching bases. The CDR3 consists of 12 residues. The germline gives CDR1 DFQATT, CDR2 SNEGSKA (reference sequence). V dropped 5 bases and J dropped 3 bases, with 11 bases sitting between them. This CDR3 reads CSAATGYYEQYF. The CDR3, as DNA: TGCAGTGCTGCTACAGGGTACTACGAGCAGTACTTC.

The chain couples TRBV2 to TRBJ2-5; D is possibly TRBD2 (7 bases). V was pared by 2 bases and J by 1 base, with 17 bases between. This CDR3 region has 17 residues. CDR1 is SNHLY and CDR2 is FYNNEI in the germline V gene. This chain's CDR3 is CASSELRGGNAQETQYF. The DNA of the CDR3 is TGTGCCAGCAGTGAACTTAGGGGGGGGAATGCCCAAGAGACCCAGTACTTC.

This clonotype was seen a few times. This rearrangement joins TRBV6-5 to TRBJ1-1; 10 positions agree with TRBD1. Trimming at V came to 2 bases and at J to 4 bases, leaving 4 bases not matched to a gene. CDR3 length: 15 residues. The germline gives CDR1 MNHEY, CDR2 SVGAGI. In DNA, the CDR3 is TGTGCCAGCAGTTACGGGGACAGGGGTTCCACTGAAGCTTTCTTT. Its protein product is CASSYGDRGSTEAFF.

The gene calls are TRBV20-1 and TRBJ2-7, with 9 positions matching TRBD1. CDR1 is DFQATT, CDR2 SNEGSKA, per germline (reference sequence). V lost 6 bases to trimming and J lost 6 bases; unmatched junction nucleotides: 9. The CDR3 extends over 13 amino acids. The DNA for the CDR3 is TGCAGTGCGAATTTTGGACAGGGGAGCGAGCAGTACTTC. This gives the protein CSANFGQGSEQYF.

This chain connects TRBV11-2 to TRBJ2-3, with 9 bases fitting TRBD2. There are 16 residues in the CDR3. Unmatched junction bases numbered 10, after V lost 5 bases and J lost 4 bases. Germline V CDR1 and CDR2: SGHAT, FQNNGV. The CDR3 sequence: CASSPLAGDLPDTQYF. CDR3 DNA sequence: TGTGCCAGCAGCCCCTTAGCGGGGGACCTGCCAGATACGCAGTATTTT.

This clonotype was picked up one time. The chain recombines TRBV11-2 with TRBJ2-3; 13 bases align to TRBD2. Trimming removed 5 bases from V and 5 bases from J; junction bases left unmatched: 10. The CDR3 contains 17 residues. The V gene's germline CDR1 is SGHAT and CDR2 FQNNGV. CDR3 region: CASSRTSGRAVVDTQYF. Here the CDR3 DNA reads TGTGCCAGCAGCCGAACTAGCGGGAGGGCTGTTGTAGATACGCAGTATTTT.

A few counts support this clonotype. CDR3 loop: CASSLGPTAGDSYNEQFF. The DNA for the CDR3 is TGTGCCAGCAGCTTAGGCCCAACGGCGGGGGACTCCTACAATGAGCAGTTCTTC. The chain joins TRBV11-2 to TRBJ2-1; 7 nucleotides align to TRBD2. The CDR3 is 18 residues long. Germline CDR1 and CDR2: SGHAT and FQNNGV. J lost 0 bases, V lost 1 base, and 9 bases had no gene match.

The chain joins TRBV5-1 to TRBJ2-1; unclear D gene. Germline V lookup: CDR1 SGHRS, CDR2 YFSETQ. The CDR3 totals 16 residues. V was pared by 0 bases and J by 1 base, with 11 bases between. The CDR3 DNA sequence: TGCGCCAGCAGCTTGGGGGTACAGAGGTCCTACAATGAGCAGTTCTTC. Translated: CASSLGVQRSYNEQFF.